The rows below give T cell receptor beta chains drawn from one sample of a study of cytotoxic CD8 clonotypes in ibrutinib-treated CLL. The data were produced by immunoSEQ multiplex PCR, yet TCRdb's version contains in-frame clones alone and is incomplete. The data show 55,000 to 60,000 clones, with 50% to 60% seen just once and 20% to 30% held by the top ten. This sample comprised PBMCs, obtained at disease progression, from a patient treated with ibrutinib. The receptor set was obtained from a human donor with chronic lymphocytic leukemia. Both conserved end residues are part of each CDR3. D genes are given only for firm matches. Not every row has a clone size; where given, it reads once, few, many or a size class.

D gene: -; V gene: TRBV6-4; clone size: few; J gene: TRBJ2-1; CDR3 length: 15; CDR3 protein: CASSDSAGSYNEQFF; CDR3 DNA: TGTGCCAGCAGTGACTCTGCGGGCTCCTACAATGAGCAGTTCTTC
D gene: -; V gene: TRBV27; clone size: -; J gene: TRBJ1-5; CDR3 length: 15; CDR3 protein: CASRAGIYSNQPQHF; CDR3 DNA: TGTGCCAGCAGGGCAGGGATATATAGCAATCAGCCCCAGCATTTT
D gene: TRBD1; V gene: TRBV5-6; clone size: -; J gene: TRBJ2-2; CDR3 length: 16; CDR3 protein: CASSLGTGDRTGELFF; CDR3 DNA: TGTGCCAGCAGCTTAGGGACAGGGGATCGGACCGGGGAGCTGTTTTTT
D gene: -; V gene: TRBV5-6; clone size: -; J gene: TRBJ1-5; CDR3 length: 17; CDR3 protein: CASSLVPHGGSGQPQHF; CDR3 DNA: TGTGCCAGCAGCTTGGTCCCCCACGGGGGGTCTGGGCAGCCCCAGCATTTT
D gene: -; V gene: TRBV6-5; clone size: -; J gene: TRBJ2-7; CDR3 length: 13; CDR3 protein: CASSEVRSWEQYF; CDR3 DNA: TGTGCCAGCAGTGAGGTACGGTCCTGGGAGCAGTACTTC
D gene: -; V gene: TRBV29-1; clone size: -; J gene: TRBJ1-2; CDR3 length: 17; CDR3 protein: CSVEEPPVRLANYGYTF; CDR3 DNA: TGCAGCGTTGAAGAACCCCCCGTCAGGTTAGCTAACTATGGCTACACCTTC
D gene: -; V gene: TRBV15; clone size: few; J gene: TRBJ1-6; CDR3 length: 13; CDR3 protein: CATSNRDNSPLHF; CDR3 DNA: TGTGCCACCAGCAATAGGGATAATTCACCCCTCCACTTT
D gene: TRBD1; V gene: TRBV2; clone size: -; J gene: TRBJ1-3; CDR3 length: 16; CDR3 protein: CASSVYRGLSGNTIYF; CDR3 DNA: TGTGCCAGCAGTGTATACAGGGGTCTCTCTGGAAACACCATATATTTT
D gene: -; V gene: TRBV5-1; clone size: few; J gene: TRBJ2-7; CDR3 length: 12; CDR3 protein: CASSFQGGEQYF; CDR3 DNA: TGCGCCAGCAGCTTTCAAGGGGGCGAGCAGTACTTC
D gene: TRBD1; V gene: TRBV9; clone size: -; J gene: TRBJ2-1; CDR3 length: 14; CDR3 protein: CASSVSPGGNEQFF; CDR3 DNA: TGTGCCAGCAGCGTTAGCCCAGGGGGAAATGAGCAGTTCTTC
D gene: -; V gene: TRBV5-1; clone size: -; J gene: TRBJ2-1; CDR3 length: 12; CDR3 protein: CASSPDYNEQFF; CDR3 DNA: TGCGCCAGCAGTCCGGATTACAATGAGCAGTTCTTC
D gene: TRBD2; V gene: TRBV6-1; clone size: -; J gene: TRBJ2-7; CDR3 length: 18; CDR3 protein: CASSGVGTSGGAPYEQYF; CDR3 DNA: TGTGCCAGCAGTGGTGTCGGGACTAGCGGGGGGGCCCCCTACGAGCAGTACTTC
D gene: TRBD1; V gene: TRBV6-4; clone size: -; J gene: TRBJ2-4; CDR3 length: 14; CDR3 protein: CASTATGAKNIQYF; CDR3 DNA: TGTGCCAGCACCGCGACAGGGGCCAAAAACATTCAGTACTTC
D gene: TRBD2; V gene: TRBV7-2; clone size: -; J gene: TRBJ2-1; CDR3 length: 15; CDR3 protein: CASSPGASGMGEQFF; CDR3 DNA: TGTGCCAGCAGCCCCGGGGCTAGCGGGATGGGTGAGCAGTTCTTC
D gene: -; V gene: TRBV28; clone size: -; J gene: TRBJ2-5; CDR3 length: 13; CDR3 protein: CASSRGYGETQYF; CDR3 DNA: TGTGCCAGCAGCAGGGGATATGGAGAGACCCAGTACTTC
D gene: -; V gene: TRBV5-5; clone size: -; J gene: TRBJ2-7; CDR3 length: 14; CDR3 protein: CASSLGDGPVGQYF; CDR3 DNA: TGTGCCAGCAGCTTGGGGGACGGCCCAGTGGGGCAGTACTTC
D gene: TRBD2; V gene: TRBV30; clone size: once; J gene: TRBJ2-5; CDR3 length: 15; CDR3 protein: CAWSRMAGGIQTQYF; CDR3 DNA: TGTGCCTGGAGTAGGATGGCGGGGGGGATACAGACCCAGTACTTC
D gene: -; V gene: TRBV1; clone size: few; J gene: TRBJ2-3; CDR3 length: 11; CDR3 protein: CTSGSHDTQYF; CDR3 DNA: TGCACCAGCGGGAGTCACGATACGCAGTATTTT
D gene: TRBD2; V gene: TRBV7-9; clone size: -; J gene: TRBJ2-7; CDR3 length: 19; CDR3 protein: CASSPTSTSGPFSSYEQYF; CDR3 DNA: TGTGCCAGCAGCCCGACCTCGACTAGCGGGCCCTTCAGCTCCTACGAGCAGTACTTC
D gene: -; V gene: TRBV5-6; clone size: -; J gene: TRBJ1-2; CDR3 length: 15; CDR3 protein: CASSLVQIINYGYTF; CDR3 DNA: TGTGCCAGCAGCTTAGTACAGATCATAAACTATGGCTACACCTTC
D gene: -; V gene: TRBV4-1; clone size: -; J gene: TRBJ2-1; CDR3 length: 16; CDR3 protein: CASSRNTGISYNEQFF; CDR3 DNA: TGCGCCAGCAGCCGCAACACAGGGATCTCCTACAATGAGCAGTTCTTC
D gene: -; V gene: TRBV10-3; clone size: -; J gene: TRBJ2-3; CDR3 length: 15; CDR3 protein: CAISEAGGSTDTQYF; CDR3 DNA: TGTGCCATCAGTGAGGCCGGGGGAAGCACAGATACGCAGTATTTT
D gene: -; V gene: TRBV10-3; clone size: -; J gene: TRBJ2-2; CDR3 length: 15; CDR3 protein: CAISILQGSSGELFF; CDR3 DNA: TGTGCCATCAGTATTTTACAGGGTTCCTCCGGGGAGCTGTTTTTT
D gene: -; V gene: TRBV30; clone size: -; J gene: TRBJ1-4; CDR3 length: 13; CDR3 protein: CAWDGRLGEKLFF; CDR3 DNA: TGTGCCTGGGACGGGAGGCTGGGTGAAAAACTGTTTTTT
D gene: -; V gene: TRBV18; clone size: -; J gene: TRBJ1-1; CDR3 length: 15; CDR3 protein: CASSPVTGGNTEAFF; CDR3 DNA: TGTGCCAGCTCACCAGTAACAGGAGGGAACACTGAAGCTTTCTTT
D gene: TRBD2; V gene: TRBV30; clone size: few; J gene: TRBJ2-1; CDR3 length: 13; CDR3 protein: CAWSGLAGNEQFF; CDR3 DNA: TGTGCCTGGAGTGGGCTAGCGGGGAATGAGCAGTTCTTC
D gene: -; V gene: TRBV7-2; clone size: -; J gene: TRBJ2-5; CDR3 length: 12; CDR3 protein: CASSLDQETQYF; CDR3 DNA: TGTGCCAGCAGCTTAGACCAAGAGACCCAGTACTTC
D gene: TRBD1; V gene: TRBV2; clone size: few; J gene: TRBJ2-7; CDR3 length: 13; CDR3 protein: CASTRGTGAPQYF; CDR3 DNA: TGTGCCAGCACACGGGGGACAGGGGCTCCTCAGTACTTC
D gene: TRBD1; V gene: TRBV29-1; clone size: -; J gene: TRBJ1-2; CDR3 length: 14; CDR3 protein: CSVVSGGSGYGYTF; CDR3 DNA: TGCAGCGTTGTATCAGGGGGTAGCGGCTATGGCTACACCTTC
D gene: -; V gene: TRBV7-2; clone size: -; J gene: TRBJ2-7; CDR3 length: 13; CDR3 protein: CASSLGNSYEQYF; CDR3 DNA: TGTGCCAGCAGCCTCGGGAACTCCTACGAGCAGTACTTC
D gene: TRBD1; V gene: TRBV28; clone size: -; J gene: TRBJ1-2; CDR3 length: 15; CDR3 protein: CASSNPGGAFNGYTF; CDR3 DNA: TGTGCCAGCAGCAACCCAGGGGGCGCATTCAACGGCTACACCTTC
D gene: -; V gene: TRBV18; clone size: -; J gene: TRBJ2-3; CDR3 length: 14; CDR3 protein: CASSPSGGTDTQYF; CDR3 DNA: TGTGCCAGCTCACCGTCGGGTGGCACAGATACGCAGTATTTT
D gene: TRBD2; V gene: TRBV28; clone size: -; J gene: TRBJ2-1; CDR3 length: 13; CDR3 protein: CASGREPLIEQFF; CDR3 DNA: TGTGCCAGCGGGCGGGAGCCCCTAATCGAGCAGTTCTTC
D gene: -; V gene: TRBV4-3; clone size: many; J gene: TRBJ1-2; CDR3 length: 14; CDR3 protein: CASSQDRVNYGYTF; CDR3 DNA: TGCGCCAGCAGCCAAGACAGGGTCAACTATGGCTACACCTTC
D gene: TRBD2; V gene: TRBV29-1; clone size: -; J gene: TRBJ2-2; CDR3 length: 17; CDR3 protein: CSVEDAGPRGTAGELFF; CDR3 DNA: TGCAGCGTTGAAGATGCGGGGCCGCGGGGGACCGCCGGGGAGCTGTTTTTT
D gene: -; V gene: TRBV23-1; clone size: -; J gene: TRBJ2-7; CDR3 length: 14; CDR3 protein: CASSPPRGNYEQYF; CDR3 DNA: TGCGCCAGCTCCCCGCCGAGGGGAAACTACGAGCAGTACTTC
D gene: TRBD1; V gene: TRBV5-1; clone size: -; J gene: TRBJ1-1; CDR3 length: 16; CDR3 protein: CASSFGDSYMNTEAFF; CDR3 DNA: TGCGCCAGCAGCTTTGGGGACAGCTATATGAACACTGAAGCTTTCTTT